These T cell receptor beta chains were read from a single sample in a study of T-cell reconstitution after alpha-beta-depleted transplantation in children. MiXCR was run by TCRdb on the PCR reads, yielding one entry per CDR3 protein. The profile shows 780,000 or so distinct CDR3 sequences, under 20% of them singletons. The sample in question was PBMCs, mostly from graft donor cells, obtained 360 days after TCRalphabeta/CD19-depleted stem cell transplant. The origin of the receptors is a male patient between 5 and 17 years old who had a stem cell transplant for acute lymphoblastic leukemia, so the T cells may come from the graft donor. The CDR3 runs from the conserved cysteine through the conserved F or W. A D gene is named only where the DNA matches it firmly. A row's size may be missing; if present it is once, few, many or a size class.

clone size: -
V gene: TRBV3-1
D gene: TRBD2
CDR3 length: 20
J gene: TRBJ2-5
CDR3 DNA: TGTGCCAGCAGCCAAGTAGGCCTAGGCGGGAGGGGCTTCCTGGTGGAGACCCAGTACTTC
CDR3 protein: CASSQVGLGGRGFLVETQYF

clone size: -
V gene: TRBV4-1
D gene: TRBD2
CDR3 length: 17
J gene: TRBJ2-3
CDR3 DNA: TGCGCCAGCAGCCCTATCTCAGGGCTAGCGGGCACAGATACGCAGTATTTT
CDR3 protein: CASSPISGLAGTDTQYF

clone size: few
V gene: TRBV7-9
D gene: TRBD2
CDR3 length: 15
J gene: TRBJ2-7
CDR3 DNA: TGTGCCAGCAGCCAGGGACTAGGGTTGATCTACGAGCAGTACTTC
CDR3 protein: CASSQGLGLIYEQYF

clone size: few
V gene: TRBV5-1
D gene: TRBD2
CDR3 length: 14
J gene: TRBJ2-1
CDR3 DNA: TGCGCCAGCACGATTGCTAGCGGGACGAATGAGCAGTTCTTC
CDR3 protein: CASTIASGTNEQFF

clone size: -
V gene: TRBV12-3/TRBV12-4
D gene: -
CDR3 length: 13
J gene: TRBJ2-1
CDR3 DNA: TGTGCCAGCAGGGCCGACGACTTCAATGAGCAGTTCTTC
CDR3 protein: CASRADDFNEQFF

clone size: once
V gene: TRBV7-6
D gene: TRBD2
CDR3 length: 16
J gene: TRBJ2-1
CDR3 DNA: TGTGCCAGCAGCTTAGTCGCTGGGACTAGCGTCAATGAGCAGTTCTTC
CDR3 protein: CASSLVAGTSVNEQFF

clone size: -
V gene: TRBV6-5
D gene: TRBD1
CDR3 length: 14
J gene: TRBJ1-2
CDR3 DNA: TGTGCCAGCAGTTACACGGGACAGCCTGCTGGCTACACCTTC
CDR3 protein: CASSYTGQPAGYTF

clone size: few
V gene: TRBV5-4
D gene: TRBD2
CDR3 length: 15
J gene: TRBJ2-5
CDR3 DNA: TGTGCCAGCAGCACTGAACTAGCGGCCCAAGAGACCCAGTACTTC
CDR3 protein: CASSTELAAQETQYF

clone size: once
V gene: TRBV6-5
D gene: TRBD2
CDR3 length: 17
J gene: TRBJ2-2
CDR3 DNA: TGTGCCAGCAGTTACCCACCTAGCGGGAGTGACACCGGGGAGCTGTTTTTT
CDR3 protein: CASSYPPSGSDTGELFF

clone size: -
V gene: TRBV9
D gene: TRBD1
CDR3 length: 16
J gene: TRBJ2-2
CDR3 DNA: TGTGCCAGCAGCGTAGAGGGGACAGGGGCCCGGGGGGAGCTGTTTTTT
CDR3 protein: CASSVEGTGARGELFF

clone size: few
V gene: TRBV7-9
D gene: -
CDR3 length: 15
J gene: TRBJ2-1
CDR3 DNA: TGTGCCAGCAGCTCACGACACTCCTTAGACAATGAGCAGTTCTTC
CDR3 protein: CASSSRHSLDNEQFF

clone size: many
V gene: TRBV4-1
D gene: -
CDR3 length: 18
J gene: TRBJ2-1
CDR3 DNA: TGCGCCAGCAGCCAAGAGAAGGTCGCGGGAAGCCCCTACAATGAGCAGTTCTTC
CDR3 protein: CASSQEKVAGSPYNEQFF

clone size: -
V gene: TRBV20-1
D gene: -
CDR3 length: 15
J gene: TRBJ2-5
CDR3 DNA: TGCAGTGCTTTCCAGGGGTCGGGGTGGGAAGAGACCCAGTACTTC
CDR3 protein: CSAFQGSGWEETQYF

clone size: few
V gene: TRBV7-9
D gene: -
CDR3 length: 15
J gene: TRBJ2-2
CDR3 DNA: TGTGCCAGCAGCGGGGGCTCCGCGAACACCGGGGAGCTGTTTTTT
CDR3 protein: CASSGGSANTGELFF

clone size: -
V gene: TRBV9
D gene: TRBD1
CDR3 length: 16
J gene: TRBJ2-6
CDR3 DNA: TGTGCCAGCAGCTGGACAGGCCTCTCTGGGGCCAACGTCCTGACTTTC
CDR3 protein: CASSWTGLSGANVLTF

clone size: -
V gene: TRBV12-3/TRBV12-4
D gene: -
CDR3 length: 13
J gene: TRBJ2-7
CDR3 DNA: TGTGCCAGCAGTTTAGTACTTGGCCTCGAGCAGTACTTC
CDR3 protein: CASSLVLGLEQYF

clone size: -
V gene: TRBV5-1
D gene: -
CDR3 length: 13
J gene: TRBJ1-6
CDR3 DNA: TGCGCCAGCAGCGGCGCGGAGGATTCACCCCTCCACTTT
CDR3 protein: CASSGAEDSPLHF

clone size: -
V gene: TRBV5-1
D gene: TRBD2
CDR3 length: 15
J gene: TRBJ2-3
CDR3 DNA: TGCGCCAGCAGCTTGGTCGCGGGAGTCCCAGATACGCAGTATTTT
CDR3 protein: CASSLVAGVPDTQYF

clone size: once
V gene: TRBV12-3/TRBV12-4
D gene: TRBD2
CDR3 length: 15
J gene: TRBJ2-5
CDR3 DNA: TGTGCCAGCAGTTTTTTCAACCGGGAGGGAGAGACCCAGTACTTC
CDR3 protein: CASSFFNREGETQYF

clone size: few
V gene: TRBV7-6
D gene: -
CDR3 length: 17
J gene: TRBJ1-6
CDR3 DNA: TGTGCCAGCAGCCCGCGGACAGTCGGGATCTATAATTCACCCCTCCACTTT
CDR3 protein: CASSPRTVGIYNSPLHF

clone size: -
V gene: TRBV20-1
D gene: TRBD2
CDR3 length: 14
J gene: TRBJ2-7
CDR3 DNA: TGCAGTGCTTCTGGGCTAGCGGGGTATTGCGAGCAGTACTTC
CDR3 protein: CSASGLAGYCEQYF

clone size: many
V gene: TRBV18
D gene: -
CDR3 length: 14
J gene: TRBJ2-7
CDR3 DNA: TGTGCCAGCTCACCACAGGGCTGGGGTTACGAGCAGTACTTC
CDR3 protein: CASSPQGWGYEQYF

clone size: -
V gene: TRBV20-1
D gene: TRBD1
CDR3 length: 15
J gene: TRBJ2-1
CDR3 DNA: TGCAGTGCTAGGAAACAGGGGATGAGGTACAATGAGCAGTTCTTC
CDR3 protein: CSARKQGMRYNEQFF

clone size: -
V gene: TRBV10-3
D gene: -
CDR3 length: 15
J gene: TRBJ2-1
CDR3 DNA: TGTGCCATCAGTGCGATTGGGGGGAGTGAAACAGGGCAGTTCTTC
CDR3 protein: CAISAIGGSETGQFF

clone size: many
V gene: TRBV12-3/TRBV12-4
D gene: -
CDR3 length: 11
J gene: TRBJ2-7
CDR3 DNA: TGTGCCAGCAGTTTTGGCTACGAGCAGTACTTC
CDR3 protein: CASSFGYEQYF

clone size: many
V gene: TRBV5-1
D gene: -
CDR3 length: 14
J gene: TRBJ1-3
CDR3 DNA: TGCGCCAGCAGCTTGGGGAGCTCTGGAAACACCATATATTTT
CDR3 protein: CASSLGSSGNTIYF

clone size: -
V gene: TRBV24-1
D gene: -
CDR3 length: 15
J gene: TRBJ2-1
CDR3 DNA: TGTGCCACCAGTGATCCTCAGGGGGGGGTAGGTGAGCAGTTCTTC
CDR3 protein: CATSDPQGGVGEQFF

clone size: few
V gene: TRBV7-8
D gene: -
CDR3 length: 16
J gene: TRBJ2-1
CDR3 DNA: TGTGCCAGCAGCCCTACTCGTACCCTAACCTACAATGAGCAGTTCTTC
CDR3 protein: CASSPTRTLTYNEQFF

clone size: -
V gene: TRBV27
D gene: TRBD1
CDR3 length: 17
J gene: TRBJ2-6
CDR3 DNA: TGTGCCAGACAAGGACAGGCGTACTTCTCTGGGGCCAACGTCCTGACTTTC
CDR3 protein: CARQGQAYFSGANVLTF

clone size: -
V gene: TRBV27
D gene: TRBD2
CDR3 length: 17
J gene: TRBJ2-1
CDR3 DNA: TGTGCCAGCAGTTTAAGTCCCGGGGGGACTAGCTTCTATGAGCAGTTCTTC
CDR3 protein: CASSLSPGGTSFYEQFF

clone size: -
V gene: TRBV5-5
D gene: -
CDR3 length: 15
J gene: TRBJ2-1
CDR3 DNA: TGTGCCAGCAGCAAATGGACTCAGCTGCTGAGTGAGCAGTTCTTC
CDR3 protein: CASSKWTQLLSEQFF

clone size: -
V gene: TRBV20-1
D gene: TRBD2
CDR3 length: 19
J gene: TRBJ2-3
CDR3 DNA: TGCAGTGCTAGAGATTCCCCCGGGATTGCTAGCGGGCCCACAGATACGCAGTATTTT
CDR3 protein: CSARDSPGIASGPTDTQYF

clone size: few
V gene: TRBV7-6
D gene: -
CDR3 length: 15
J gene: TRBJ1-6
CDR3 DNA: TGTGCCAGCTCTTATGGCGGACGAGTTTATTCACCCCTCCACTTT
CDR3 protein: CASSYGGRVYSPLHF

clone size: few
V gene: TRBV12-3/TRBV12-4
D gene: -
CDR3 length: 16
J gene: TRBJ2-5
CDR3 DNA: TGTGCCAGCAGTTTAATTAAGTACAGGAAGGGGGAGACCCAGTACTTC
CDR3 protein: CASSLIKYRKGETQYF

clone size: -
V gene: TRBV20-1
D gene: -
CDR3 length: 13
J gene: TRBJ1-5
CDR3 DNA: TGCAGTGCAGCAGGGACTCGGGATCAGCCCCAGCATTTT
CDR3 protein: CSAAGTRDQPQHF

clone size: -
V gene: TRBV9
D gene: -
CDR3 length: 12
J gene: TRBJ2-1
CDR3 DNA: TGTGCCAGCAGCGTCCCCCAAAATGAGCAGTTCTTC
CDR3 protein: CASSVPQNEQFF

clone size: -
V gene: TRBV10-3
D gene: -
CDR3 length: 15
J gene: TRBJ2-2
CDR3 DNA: TGTGCCATCAGTGAGACCCTAGCGTTGGTCGGGGAGCTGTTTTTT
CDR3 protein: CAISETLALVGELFF

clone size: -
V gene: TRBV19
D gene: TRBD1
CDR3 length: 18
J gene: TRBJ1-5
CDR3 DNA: TGTGCCAGTAGCTTAGGACAGGGAGGCTCTAGGCGACTGGTACCCCAGCATTTT
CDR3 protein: CASSLGQGGSRRLVPQHF

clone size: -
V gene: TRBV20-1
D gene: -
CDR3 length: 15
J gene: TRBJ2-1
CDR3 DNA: TGCAGTGCTAGAAATACTAGGTCATCCTACAATGAGCAGTTCTTC
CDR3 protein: CSARNTRSSYNEQFF

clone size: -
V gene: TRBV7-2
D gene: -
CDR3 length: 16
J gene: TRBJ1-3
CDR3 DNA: TGTGCCAGCAGTCGCCACTATTCGCTCTCTGGAAACACCATATATTTT
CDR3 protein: CASSRHYSLSGNTIYF

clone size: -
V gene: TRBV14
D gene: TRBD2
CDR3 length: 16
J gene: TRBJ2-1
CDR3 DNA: TGTGCCAGCAGCACCCGCCCGGGACTAGCGGTCAATGAGCAGTTCTTC
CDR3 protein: CASSTRPGLAVNEQFF

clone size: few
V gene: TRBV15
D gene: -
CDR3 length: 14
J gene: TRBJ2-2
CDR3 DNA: TGTGCCACCAGCAGAGATACTTTCACCGGGGAGCTGTTTTTT
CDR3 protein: CATSRDTFTGELFF

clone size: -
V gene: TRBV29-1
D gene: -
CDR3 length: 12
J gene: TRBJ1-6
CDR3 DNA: TGCAGCGTGAATGAAAGGGATTCACCCCTCCACTTT
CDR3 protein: CSVNERDSPLHF

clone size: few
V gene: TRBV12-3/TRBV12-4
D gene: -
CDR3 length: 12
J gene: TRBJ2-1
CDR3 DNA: TGTGCCAGCACCTCGGGGGCCTTGAAGCAGTTCTTC
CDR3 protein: CASTSGALKQFF

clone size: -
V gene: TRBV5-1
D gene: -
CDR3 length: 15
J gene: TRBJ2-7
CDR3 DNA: TGCGCCAGCAGCTCGACGCGGACAGCCCCCTACGAGCAGTACTTC
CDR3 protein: CASSSTRTAPYEQYF

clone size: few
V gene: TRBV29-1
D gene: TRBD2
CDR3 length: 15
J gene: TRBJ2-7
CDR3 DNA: TGCAGCGTTGAAGGGGGGACTAGCGGGAGGTACGAGCAGTACTTC
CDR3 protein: CSVEGGTSGRYEQYF

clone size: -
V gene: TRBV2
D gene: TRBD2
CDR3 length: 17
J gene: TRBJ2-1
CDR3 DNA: TGTGCCAGCAGTCCGGGACTAGCGGGAGGATTCCTGGATGAGCAGTTCTTC
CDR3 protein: CASSPGLAGGFLDEQFF

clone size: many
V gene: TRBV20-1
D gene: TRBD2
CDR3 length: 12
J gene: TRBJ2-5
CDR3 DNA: TGCAGTGAGACTAGCGTACAAGAGACCCAGTACTTC
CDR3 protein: CSETSVQETQYF

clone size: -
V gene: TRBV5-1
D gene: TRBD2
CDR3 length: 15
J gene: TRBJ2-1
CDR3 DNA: TGCGCCAGCAGCTTGGCGGCGGGAGGGCCGAGGGAGCAGTTCTTC
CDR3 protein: CASSLAAGGPREQFF

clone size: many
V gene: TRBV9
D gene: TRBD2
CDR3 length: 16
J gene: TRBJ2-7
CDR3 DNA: TGTGCCAGCAGCGTAGGACTAGCGGGAGGTTCCTACGAGCAGTACTTC
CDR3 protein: CASSVGLAGGSYEQYF

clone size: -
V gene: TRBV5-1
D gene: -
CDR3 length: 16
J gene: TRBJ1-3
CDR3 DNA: TGCGCCAGCAGCGGGAGGGACGGAAGCTCTGGAAACACCATATATTTT
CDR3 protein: CASSGRDGSSGNTIYF